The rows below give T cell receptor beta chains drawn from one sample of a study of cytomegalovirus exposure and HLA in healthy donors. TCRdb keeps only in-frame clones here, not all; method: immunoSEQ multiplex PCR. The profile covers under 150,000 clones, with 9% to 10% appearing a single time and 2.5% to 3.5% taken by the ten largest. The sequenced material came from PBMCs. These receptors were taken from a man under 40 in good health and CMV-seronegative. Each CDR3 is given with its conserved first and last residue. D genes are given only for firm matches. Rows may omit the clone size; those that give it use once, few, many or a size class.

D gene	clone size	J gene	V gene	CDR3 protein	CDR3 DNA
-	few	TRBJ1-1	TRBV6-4	CASSDSSRATEAFF	TGTGCCAGCAGTGACTCTTCCAGGGCCACTGAAGCTTTCTTT
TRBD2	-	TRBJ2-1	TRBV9	CASSVVAGGPYEQFF	TGTGCCAGCAGCGTAGTTGCGGGAGGACCCTATGAGCAGTTCTTC
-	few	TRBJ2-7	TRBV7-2	CASSVVLGSYEQYF	TGTGCCAGCAGCGTTGTACTAGGCTCCTACGAGCAGTACTTC
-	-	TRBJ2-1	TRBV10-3	CAINTGSRPDEQFF	TGTGCCATCAACACGGGTAGTCGTCCGGATGAGCAGTTCTTC
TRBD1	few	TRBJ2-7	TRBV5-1	CASSPYGTGGFGEQYF	TGCGCCAGCAGCCCCTACGGGACAGGGGGTTTTGGCGAGCAGTACTTC
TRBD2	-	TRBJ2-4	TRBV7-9	CASSPWTSGSLKNIQYF	TGTGCCAGCAGCCCATGGACTAGCGGGAGCCTTAAAAACATTCAGTACTTC
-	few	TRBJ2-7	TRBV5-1	CASSLWSGDLDEQYF	TGCGCCAGCAGCTTATGGTCAGGGGATCTGGACGAGCAGTACTTC
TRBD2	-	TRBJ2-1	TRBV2	CASSKLGGTSAYNEQFF	TGTGCCAGCAGCAAACTCGGGGGGACTAGCGCTTACAATGAGCAGTTCTTC
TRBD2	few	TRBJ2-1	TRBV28	CASSLSRLAGGPLEQFF	TGTGCCAGCAGTTTATCCCGACTAGCGGGAGGCCCCTTGGAGCAGTTCTTC
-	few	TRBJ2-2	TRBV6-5	CASSYREHRGAVF	TGTGCCAGCAGTTACAGGGAACACCGGGGAGCTGTTTTT
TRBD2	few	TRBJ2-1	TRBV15	CATSDRTSGINEQFF	TGTGCCACCAGCGACCGGACTAGCGGAATCAATGAGCAGTTCTTC
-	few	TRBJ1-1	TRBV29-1	CSVGSAVTEAFF	TGCAGCGTCGGGTCAGCGGTGACTGAAGCTTTCTTT
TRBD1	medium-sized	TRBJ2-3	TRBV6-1	CASRSGTGDTDTQYF	TGTGCCAGCAGATCCGGGACAGGGGACACAGATACGCAGTATTTT
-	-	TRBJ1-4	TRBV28	CASSLGGGEKLFF	TGTGCCAGCAGCCTGGGAGGGGGTGAAAAACTGTTTTTT
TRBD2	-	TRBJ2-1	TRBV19	CASLPHRSGTYNEQFF	TGTGCCAGCCTCCCCCATAGGAGCGGGACTTACAATGAGCAGTTCTTC
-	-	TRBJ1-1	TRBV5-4	CASSSTGDMNTEAFF	TGTGCCAGCAGCTCTACGGGAGACATGAACACTGAAGCTTTCTTT
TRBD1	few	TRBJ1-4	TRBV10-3	CAISEWDSRELFF	TGTGCCATCAGTGAGTGGGACAGCCGTGAACTGTTTTTT
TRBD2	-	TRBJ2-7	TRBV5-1	CASSEGTSAVVLNEQYF	TGCGCCAGCAGCGAAGGCACTAGCGCCGTAGTGCTCAACGAGCAGTACTTC
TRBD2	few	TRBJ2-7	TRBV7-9	CASSLGSGGDYEQYF	TGTGCCAGCAGCTTAGGAAGCGGGGGGGACTACGAGCAGTACTTC
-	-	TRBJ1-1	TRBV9	CASSDGSPGTEAFF	TGTGCCAGCAGCGACGGGTCCCCGGGCACTGAAGCTTTCTTT
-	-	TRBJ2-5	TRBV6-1	CASMLGQGQETQYF	TGTGCCAGCATGCTCGGGCAGGGGCAAGAGACCCAGTACTTC
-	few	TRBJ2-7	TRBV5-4	CASSLGNSAYEQYF	TGTGCCAGCAGCCTCGGGAATAGCGCCTACGAGCAGTACTTC
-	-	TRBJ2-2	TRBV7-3	CASSFSAGGTGELFF	TGTGCCAGCAGCTTCTCGGCCGGGGGCACCGGGGAGCTGTTTTTT
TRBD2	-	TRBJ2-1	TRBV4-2	CASSPRLAGGQDGEQFF	TGTGCCAGCAGCCCCCGACTAGCGGGAGGCCAAGACGGTGAGCAGTTCTTC
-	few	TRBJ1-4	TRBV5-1	CASSRDNGGVWFF	TGCGCCAGCAGCCGGGACAATGGCGGCGTATGGTTTTTT
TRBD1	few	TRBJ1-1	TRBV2	CASTFGTVNTEAFF	TGTGCCAGCACCTTCGGGACAGTTAACACTGAAGCTTTCTTT
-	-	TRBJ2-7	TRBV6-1	CASGEGSSLSYEQYF	TGTGCCAGCGGAGAAGGGAGTAGTCTATCCTACGAGCAGTACTTC
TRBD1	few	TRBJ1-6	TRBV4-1	CASSQVPWTGSNSPLHF	TGCGCCAGCAGCCAAGTACCCTGGACAGGGAGTAATTCACCCCTCCACTTT
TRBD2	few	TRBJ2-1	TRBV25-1	CASRQTLAGGHIEQFF	TGTGCCAGCAGGCAGACTCTAGCGGGGGGCCATATTGAGCAGTTCTTC
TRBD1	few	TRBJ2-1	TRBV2	CASLGTAYNEQFF	TGTGCCAGCCTTGGGACAGCATACAATGAGCAGTTCTTC
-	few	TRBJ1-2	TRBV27	CASSHSGKVNYGYTF	TGTGCCAGCAGTCATAGCGGGAAAGTTAACTATGGCTACACCTTC
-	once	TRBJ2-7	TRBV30	CAWSSRQANEQYF	TGTGCCTGGAGTAGTCGGCAGGCAAACGAGCAGTACTTC
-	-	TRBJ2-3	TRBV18	CASSQEGRDPDTQYF	TGTGCCAGCTCACAGGAGGGCAGGGACCCAGATACGCAGTATTTT
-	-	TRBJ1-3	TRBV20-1	CSAREGTTIYF	TGCAGTGCTAGGGAGGGAACCACCATATATTTT
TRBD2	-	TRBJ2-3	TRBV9	CASSALAGGSTDTQYF	TGTGCCAGCAGCGCCCTAGCGGGGGGAAGCACAGATACGCAGTATTTT
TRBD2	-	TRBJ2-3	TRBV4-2	CASSQAPGLAGITDTQYF	TGTGCCAGCAGCCAAGCACCGGGACTAGCGGGAATCACAGATACGCAGTATTTT
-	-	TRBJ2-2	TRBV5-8	CASSLLGGLNTGELFF	TGTGCCAGCAGCTTGCTGGGGGGGCTGAACACCGGGGAGCTGTTTTTT
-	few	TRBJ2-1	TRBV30	CAWSSLANNEQFF	TGTGCCTGGAGTAGTCTAGCCAACAATGAGCAGTTCTTC
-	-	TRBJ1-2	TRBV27	CASSQTGSYGYTF	TGTGCCAGCAGTCAAACAGGGAGCTATGGCTACACCTTC
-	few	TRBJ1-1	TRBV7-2	CASSRVSEAFF	TGTGCCAGCAGCCGGGTTTCTGAAGCTTTCTTT
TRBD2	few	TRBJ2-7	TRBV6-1	CASSEVSGSPYEQYF	TGTGCCAGCAGTGAGGTTAGCGGGAGTCCCTACGAGCAGTACTTC
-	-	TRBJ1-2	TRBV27	CASGQSKKANYGYTF	TGTGCCAGCGGACAGTCGAAAAAGGCTAACTATGGCTACACCTTC
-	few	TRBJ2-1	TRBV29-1	CSVLTSPSSYNEQFF	TGCAGCGTTCTCACTAGCCCGAGCTCCTACAATGAGCAGTTCTTC
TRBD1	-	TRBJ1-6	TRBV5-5	CASSPLQGAGSPLHF	TGTGCCAGCAGTCCCTTACAGGGGGCTGGTTCACCCCTCCACTTT
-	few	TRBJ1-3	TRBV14	CASSRLGRRRSGNTIYF	TGTGCCAGCAGCCGACTAGGACGGCGGCGCTCTGGAAACACCATATATTTT
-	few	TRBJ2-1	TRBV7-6	CASSLALVDSYNEQFF	TGTGCCAGCAGCTTAGCGCTAGTAGACTCTTACAATGAGCAGTTCTTC
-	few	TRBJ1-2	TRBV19	CASSASGGLYGYTF	TGTGCCAGTAGTGCATCCGGCGGTCTCTATGGCTACACCTTC
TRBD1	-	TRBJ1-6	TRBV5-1	CASSYLGQGESPLHF	TGCGCCAGCAGCTACTTGGGACAGGGAGAATCACCCCTCCACTTT
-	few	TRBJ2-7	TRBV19	CASSIGSLAYEQYF	TGTGCCAGTAGTATAGGCTCCTTAGCCTACGAGCAGTACTTC
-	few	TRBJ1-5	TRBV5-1	CASSVEGLRNQPQHF	TGCGCCAGCAGCGTCGAGGGTCTGCGCAATCAGCCCCAGCATTTT
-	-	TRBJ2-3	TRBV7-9	CASSPTSSTDTQYF	TGTGCCAGCAGCCCGACTTCTAGCACAGATACGCAGTATTTT
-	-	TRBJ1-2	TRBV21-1	CASSGQGAYGYTF	TGTGCCAGCAGCGGACAGGGAGCCTATGGCTACACCTTC
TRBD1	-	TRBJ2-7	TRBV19	CASRPRTGTYEQYF	TGTGCCAGTAGACCCCGGACAGGGACCTACGAGCAGTACTTC
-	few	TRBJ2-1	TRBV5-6	CASSDTGIYNEQFF	TGTGCCAGCAGCGATACCGGGATTTACAATGAGCAGTTCTTC
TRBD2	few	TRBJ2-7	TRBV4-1	CASSLGMASGRNEQYF	TGCGCCAGCAGCTTAGGAATGGCTAGCGGGAGGAACGAGCAGTACTTC
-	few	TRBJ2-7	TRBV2	CASSAVYEQYF	TGTGCCAGCAGTGCAGTCTACGAGCAGTACTTC
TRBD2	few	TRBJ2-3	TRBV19	CASSIGRGTDTQYF	TGTGCCAGTAGTATCGGGAGGGGGACAGATACGCAGTATTTT
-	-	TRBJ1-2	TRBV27	CASSFGQNGGYTF	TGTGCCAGCAGTTTTGGACAGAACGGAGGCTACACCTTC
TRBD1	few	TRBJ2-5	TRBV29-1	CSVDPGQGAEETQYF	TGCAGCGTTGATCCGGGACAGGGGGCGGAAGAGACCCAGTACTTC
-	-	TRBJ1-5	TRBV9	CASSVWGGNQPQHF	TGTGCCAGCAGCGTTTGGGGGGGCAATCAGCCCCAGCATTTT